Shown below are 18 T cell receptor beta chains from a single sample sequenced in a study of blood T cell repertoires in COVID-19. Generated by immunoSEQ multiplex PCR, the TCRdb table keeps only in-frame clones and is missing some. The repertoire consists of about 170,000 clones, with around 83% occurring once and the leading ten covering about 7%. The sample consisted of peripheral blood. The source of these receptors is a woman older than 75 in a cohort sampled during active or convalescent COVID-19.

V and J are TRBV5-6 and TRBJ1-2; TRBD1 aligns across 9 bases. CDR1 is SGHDT and CDR2 is YYEEEE in the germline V gene. V shed 2 bases and J 2 bases; nucleotides not matched to a gene: 4. This CDR3 region has 15 residues. CDR3 sequence: CASSLPGQGNYGYTF. Written as DNA, the CDR3 is TGTGCCAGCAGCTTACCGGGACAGGGAAACTATGGCTACACCTTC.

V gene TRBV18 combines with J gene TRBJ2-7, with 7 bases aligning to TRBD1. Trimming removed 3 bases from V and 2 bases from J; junction bases left unmatched: 4. CDR1 is KGHSH, CDR2 LQKENI, per germline. The CDR3 consists of 14 residues. DNA for the CDR3: TGTGCCAGCTCACCGGGGACAGTTACCTACGAGCAGTACTTC. This codes for CASSPGTVTYEQYF.

The chain employs TRBV7-6 and TRBJ2-1, with D perhaps TRBD2 (6 bases). The CDR3 has 16 residues. Germline CDR1 and CDR2: SGHVS and FNYEAQ. Trimming pared 5 bases from V and 2 bases from J, leaving 16 bases between. The DNA for the CDR3 is TGTGCCAGCAGCCCCGCTGCCGGGGGACCCTACAATGAGCAGTTCTTC. It yields the protein CASSPAAGGPYNEQFF.

V usage is TRBV7-2 and J usage is TRBJ1-4; D gene uncertain. This CDR3 is 14 amino acids long. V shed 6 bases and J shed 4 bases, with 12 bases lying between them. Looked up from germline, CDR1 is SGHTA and CDR2 is FQGNSA. In DNA, the CDR3 is TGTGCCAGCAGTAGAGCGGGGAGTAATGAAAAACTGTTTTTT. Protein: CASSRAGSNEKLFF.

The V gene is TRBV19, the J gene TRBJ2-7; 8 bases line up with TRBD1. Germline values: CDR1 LNHDA, CDR2 SQIVND (reference sequence). The V segment lost 7 bases and the J segment 5 bases; nucleotides outside the gene matches: 4. The CDR3 spans 12 residues. The CDR3 sequence: CASIPDRDEQYV. The CDR3 nucleotides are TGTGCCAGTATCCCGGACAGGGACGAGCAGTACGTC.

The rearrangement uses TRBV28 and TRBJ1-2; the match to TRBD1 covers 7 bases. The trim removed 1 base at V and 3 bases at J, leaving 17 bases unmatched. This CDR3 has 19 amino acids. Per germline, CDR1 MDHEN and CDR2 SYDVKM. CDR3 nucleotides: TGTGCCAGCAGTTTATCTCAGCGGGGGGTAGGGGGCATTGACTATGGCTACACCTTC. Its protein product is CASSLSQRGVGGIDYGYTF.

The chain couples TRBV12-3 or TRBV12-4 to TRBJ2-2; perhaps TRBD2 as D (5 bases). This CDR3 has 11 amino acids. The CDR3 sequence: CAGRNTGELFF. The CDR3, as DNA: TGTGCTGGGAGGAACACCGGGGAGCTGTTTTTT.

This chain uses TRBV21-1 with TRBJ1-6; the table's D call of TRBD1 was not tested on the DNA. TRBV21-1 is reported as a pseudogene. CDR3 size: 18 residues. The CDR3 here is CASTPGQGILVYKGPLHF. CDR3 nucleotide sequence: TGTGCCAGCACTCCCGGACAGGGGATTCTCGTCTATAAGGGGCCCCTCCACTTT.

This clone was observed once. V gene TRBV3-1 (or the pseudogene TRBV3-2) combines with J gene TRBJ2-7; 8 bases map to TRBD2. The V gene end was trimmed by 4 bases and the J gene end by 4 bases; junction bases not matched to a gene: 9. Germline CDR1 is LGHDT and CDR2 is YNNKEL (reference sequence). This CDR3 contains 15 residues. The CDR3 DNA reads TGTGCCAGCAGCCCAACCGGGGGGGCCTTGTACGAGCAGTACTTC. It specifies CASSPTGGALYEQYF.

V and J are TRBV6-5 and TRBJ1-2, with D perhaps TRBD1 (6 bases). CDR3 length: 16 amino acids. V lost 2 bases, J lost 0 bases, and 13 bases lay in between. Germline CDR1 is MNHEY and CDR2 is SVGAGI. The CDR3 reads CASSYGTSQANYGYTF. The CDR3 nucleotides are TGTGCCAGCAGTTACGGGACATCACAAGCTAACTATGGCTACACCTTC.

The rearrangement joins TRBV6-5 to TRBJ2-1; D gene ambiguous. The ends were cut back, 1 base at V and 10 bases at J, with 14 bases in the middle. This CDR3 has 14 residues. Germline values: CDR1 MNHEY, CDR2 SVGAGI. The CDR3 loop is CASSYFGLSNEQFF. The CDR3 DNA is TGTGCCAGCAGTTACTTCGGTCTTTCCAACGAGCAGTTCTTC.

The chain recombines TRBV28 with TRBJ1-2, with TRBD1 matching over 11 bases. The CDR3 is 13 amino acids. Germline CDR1 and CDR2: MDHEN and SYDVKM. The V and J ends lost 4 bases and 7 bases, in that order; junction bases with no gene match: 2. CDR3 sequence (DNA): TGTGCCAGCAGTTCCGGGACAGGGGGTGGCTACACCTTC. This translates into CASSSGTGGGYTF.

This sequence joins TRBV18 and TRBJ1-2, with D possibly TRBD1 on 6 matching bases. Germline assignment: CDR1 KGHSH and CDR2 LQKENI. The CDR3 has 14 amino acids. Trimming stripped 3 bases from V and 2 bases from J, with 10 bases between. The CDR3 loop is CASSPSTGNYGYTF. The CDR3 region has the DNA TGTGCCAGCTCACCCTCTACAGGGAACTATGGCTACACCTTC.

This chain connects TRBV28 to TRBJ2-1, with 7 nucleotides matching TRBD2. This CDR3 is 15 amino acids long. Trimming removed 3 bases from V and 4 bases from J; junction bases left unmatched: 6. Per germline, CDR1 MDHEN and CDR2 SYDVKM. CDR3 sequence: CASSFGGGGYNEQFF. The CDR3 DNA reads as TGTGCCAGCAGTTTTGGGGGGGGAGGGTACAATGAGCAGTTCTTC. Supplemented by reference TRBV28 and TRBJ2-1, the full variable domain reads DVKVTQSSRYLVKRTGEKVFLECVQDMDHENMFWYRQDPGLGLRLIYFSYDVKMKEKGDIPEGYSVSREKKERFSLILESASTNQTSMYLCASSFGGGGYNEQFFGPGTRLTVL.

The table lists this clone with a count of one. CDR3 residues: CASRAGNAGNTIYF. For the CDR3, the DNA is TGTGCCAGCAGGGCAGGGAACGCGGGAAACACCATATATTTT. This chain connects TRBV5-4 to TRBJ1-3; D perhaps matches TRBD1 (5 bases). Germline-derived CDR1 and CDR2 are SGHNT and YYREEE (reference sequence). V dropped 5 bases and J dropped 4 bases, with 13 bases sitting between them. There are 14 residues in the CDR3.

The chain employs TRBV3-1 (or the pseudogene TRBV3-2) and TRBJ2-3; 9 bases fit TRBD2. With 0 bases clipped from V and 10 bases from J, the junction kept 2 bases outside the gene matches. Germline V CDR1 and CDR2: LGHDT, YNNKEL (reference sequence). CDR3 length equals 13 residues. DNA for the CDR3: TGTGCCAGCAGCCAAGATCGGACTAGCGCGCAGTATTTT. Encoded protein: CASSQDRTSAQYF.

The V gene is TRBV18, the J gene TRBJ1-1, with 9 bases aligning to TRBD1. This CDR3 region has 15 residues. V dropped 6 bases and J dropped 3; count of bases not matched to a gene: 8. Per the germline V gene, CDR1 is KGHSH and CDR2 is LQKENI. The CDR3 loop is CASSLSGTGYTEAFF. In DNA, the CDR3 is TGTGCCAGCTCTCTCTCCGGGACAGGGTACACTGAAGCTTTCTTT. Complete variable domain (other parts from reference TRBV18 and TRBJ1-1): NAGVMQNPRHLVRRRGQEARLRCSPMKGHSHVYWYRQLPEEGLKFMVYLQKENIIDESGMPKERFSAEFPKEGPSILRIQQVVRGDSAAYFCASSLSGTGYTEAFFGQGTRLTVV.

J is TRBJ2-3 and V is TRBV5-1, with 7 bases lining up with TRBD2. V lost 1 base and J lost 11; bases outside the gene matches: 4. Looked up from germline, CDR1 is SGHRS and CDR2 is YFSETQ. This CDR3 is 12 amino acids long. CDR3 region: CASSLSGEVQYF. The CDR3 DNA reads TGCGCCAGCAGCTTGAGCGGGGAAGTGCAGTATTTT. The whole variable domain, filled in from reference TRBV5-1 and TRBJ2-3, reads KAGVTQTPRYLIKTRGQQVTLSCSPISGHRSVSWYQQTPGQGLQFLFEYFSETQRNKGNFPGRFSGRQFSNSRSEMNVSTLELGDSALYLCASSLSGEVQYFGPGTRLTVL.